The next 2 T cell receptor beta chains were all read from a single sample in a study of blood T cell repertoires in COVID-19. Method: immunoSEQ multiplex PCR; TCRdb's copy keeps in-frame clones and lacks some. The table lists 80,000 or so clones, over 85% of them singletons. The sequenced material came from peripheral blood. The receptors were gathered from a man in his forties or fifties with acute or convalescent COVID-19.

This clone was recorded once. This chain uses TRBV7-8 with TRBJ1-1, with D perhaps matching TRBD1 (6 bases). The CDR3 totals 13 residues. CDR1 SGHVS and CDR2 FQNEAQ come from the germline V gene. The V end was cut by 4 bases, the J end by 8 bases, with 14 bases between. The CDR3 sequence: CASSSHLGAEAFF. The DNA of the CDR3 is TGTGCCAGCAGCTCTCACTTGGGGGCCGAAGCTTTCTTT.

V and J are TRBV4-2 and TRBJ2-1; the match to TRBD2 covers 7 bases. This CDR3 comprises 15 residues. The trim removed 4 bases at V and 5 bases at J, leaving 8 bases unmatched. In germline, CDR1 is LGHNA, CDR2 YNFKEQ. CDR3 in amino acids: CASSPWAGVNNEQFF. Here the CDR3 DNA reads TGTGCCAGCAGCCCCTGGGCGGGGGTCAACAATGAGCAGTTCTTC.